The entry below gives a single TCR beta chain sequence along with its context. Measured with immunoSEQ multiplex PCR; TCRdb has only the in-frame clones, and not every one. The table shows 70,000 or so clones, with 80% to 90% occurring only once. The sample originates from a study of OX40 agonist ivuxolimab in advanced cancers. About the research overall: Three patients, one with hepatocellular carcinoma and two with cutaneous melanoma, achieved partial responses.

The V gene's germline CDR1 is SQVTM and CDR2 ANQGSEA. Trimming left V 7 bases short and J 10 bases short, with 14 bases between. The CDR3 has 10 amino acids. The sequencing here drew on CD4+ or CD8+ T cells sorted from blood, taken in a trial of the OX40 agonist ivuxolimab. The receptor's source is an adult with an advanced solid tumor such as melanoma, head and neck, liver or kidney cancer. This chain joins TRBV29-1 and TRBJ2-7; the D is unclear. The CDR3 loop is CSGSNLHQYF. Written as DNA, the CDR3 is TGCAGCGGGTCAAACCTCCATCAGTACTTC.